The 10 T cell receptor beta chains listed next were all sequenced from one sample in a study of blood T cell repertoires in COVID-19. Repertoires were generated with immunoSEQ multiplex PCR, while TCRdb's copy carries only in-frame clones and drops some. The sample lists about 180,000 clones; approximately 86% were seen once. Sequencing was carried out using peripheral blood. The receptors were sampled from a man aged 50 to 60 with active or convalescent COVID-19.

The rearrangement joins TRBV5-6 to TRBJ1-4; 9 bases match TRBD1. CDR3 length: 14 amino acids. From germline, CDR1 is SGHDT and CDR2 YYEEEE. V lost 5 bases to trimming and J lost 7 bases; unmatched junction nucleotides: 6. CDR3 protein: CASSSRDRVEKLFF. The CDR3 region has the DNA TGTGCCAGCAGTTCGCGGGACAGGGTTGAAAAACTGTTTTTT.

This clone was detected only once. CDR3 nucleotides: TGTGCCAGCACCACCAGGCGTGAGCAGTTCTTC. Translating it yields CASTTRREQFF. The chain couples TRBV12-3 or TRBV12-4 to TRBJ2-1; D gene uncertain. V was pared by 7 bases and J by 9 bases, with 10 bases between. There are 11 residues in the CDR3.

V and J are TRBV15 and TRBJ2-2; maybe TRBD1 (6 bases). Per germline, CDR1 LNHNV and CDR2 YYDKDF (reference sequence). Trimming pared 0 bases from V and 6 bases from J, leaving 11 bases between. The CDR3 contains 15 residues. The CDR3 DNA is TGTGCCACCAGCAGAGAGTCAGGGGTGGCCGGGGAGCTGTTTTTT. This sequence encodes CATSRESGVAGELFF.

The chain recombines TRBV30 with TRBJ2-3, with 12 bases lining up with TRBD2. The CDR3 is 14 amino acids. Trimming removed 4 bases from V and 6 bases from J; junction bases left unmatched: 5. Per the germline V gene, CDR1 is GTSNPN and CDR2 is SVGIG (reference sequence). The CDR3 reads CAWMPSGRADTQYF. DNA for the CDR3: TGTGCCTGGATGCCTAGCGGGAGGGCTGATACGCAGTATTTT.

The V and J genes are TRBV27 and TRBJ2-2, with D unresolved. V was trimmed by 6 bases and J by 1 base, leaving 12 bases between them. The CDR3 has 15 amino acids. The germline V gene has CDR1 MNHEY and CDR2 SMNVEV (reference sequence). The CDR3 spells CASRDTLLNTGELFF. The CDR3 DNA reads TGTGCCAGCAGAGATACATTGTTGAACACCGGGGAGCTGTTTTTT.

The chain employs TRBV29-1 and TRBJ2-1; TRBD2 matches at 7 bases. Germline loops: CDR1 SQVTM, CDR2 ANQGSEA. V gave up 4 bases and J gave up 4 bases; unmatched junction bases: 4. CDR3 size: 13 residues. The CDR3 nucleotides are TGCAGCGTTGTGGCTAGCGGTTACAATGAGCAGTTCTTC. Its protein is CSVVASGYNEQFF.

This clone was found once. The chain combines TRBV23-1 with TRBJ2-7; TRBD2 agrees at 10 bases. TRBV23-1 is recorded as an ORF, its role being uncertain. The V segment lost 2 bases and the J segment 2 bases; nucleotides outside the gene matches: 3. The CDR3 loop spans 15 amino acids. The CDR3 loop is CASSQRSGGPYEQYF. As DNA, the CDR3 is TGCGCCAGCAGTCAACGTAGCGGGGGGCCCTACGAGCAGTACTTC.

The chain links TRBV30 to TRBJ1-4, with TRBD1 matching over 10 bases. J gave up 7 bases and V 6 bases, and 11 bases lay outside the gene matches. The CDR3 length is 15 residues. Germline V CDR1 and CDR2: GTSNPN, SVGIG (reference sequence). CDR3 sequence: CACPPAGTGVEKLFF. For the CDR3, the DNA is TGTGCCTGCCCTCCCGCCGGGACAGGGGTTGAAAAACTGTTTTTT.

This clone appeared a single time. The rearrangement links TRBV7-3 to TRBJ2-2; D is uncertain. Between the trimmed V and J ends, which lost 0 bases and 2 bases, there was a span of 7 bases. The CDR3 is made up of 15 amino acids. Germline V lookup: CDR1 SGHTA, CDR2 FQGTGA. Here the CDR3 reads CASSLTGTNTGELFF. The CDR3 DNA reads as TGTGCCAGCAGCTTAACTGGTACAAACACCGGGGAGCTGTTTTTT.

A single count supports this clone. The chain couples TRBV10-3 to TRBJ2-5; 8 bases are shared with TRBD2. The CDR3 contains 15 residues. The junction had 5 bases not matched to a gene; V was cut back by 4 bases and J by 1 base. CDR1 ENHRY and CDR2 SYGVKD come from the germline V gene. Here the CDR3 DNA reads TGTGCCATCAGTGCTTCGGGACTAGTCCAAGAGACCCAGTACTTC. Encoded protein: CAISASGLVQETQYF.